This T cell receptor (beta chain) was sequenced in a study of blood T cell repertoires in COVID-19. Individuals in the exposed group had encountered a COVID-19 case within 2 weeks preceding study entry. The J segment lost 6 bases and the V segment lost 4 bases, leaving 11 bases of the junction unmatched. This CDR3 contains 15 residues. Germline loops: CDR1 KGHDR, CDR2 SFDVKD. The data were produced by immunoSEQ multiplex PCR, yet TCRdb's version contains in-frame clones alone and is incomplete. The sample includes about 180,000 clones, about 80% of them seen just once. The gene calls are TRBV24-1 and TRBJ2-7, with 7 bases aligning to TRBD1. The sample consisted of PBMCs or T cells enriched from blood (not recorded which). The receptor was derived from a man aged 55 to 70 who had been exposed to COVID-19. In nucleotides, the CDR3 is TGTGCCACCAGTGACCCTGGACAGGCCCTCGGCGAGCAGTACTTC. Translating gives CATSDPGQALGEQYF.